This T cell receptor beta chain was captured in a study of cytomegalovirus exposure and HLA in healthy donors. This clone turned up a few times. Researchers ran the PCR with 60 Vbeta and 13 Jbeta primers. Clones were read by immunoSEQ multiplex PCR, and TCRdb kept only the in-frame ones, dropping some. The sample lists 150,000 to 170,000 clones, 70% to 80% occurring once. V was pared by 11 bases and J by 0 bases, with 8 bases between. The CDR3 runs 12 residues. The germline CDR1 and CDR2 sequences are SNHLY and FYNNEI. The clonotype originates from a man between 25 and 39 years old in good health and CMV-seronegative. The sequenced sample was PBMCs. The rearrangement links TRBV2 to TRBJ1-5; D not certain. The CDR3 coding sequence is TGTGCCGTCGGGGATAGCAATCAGCCCCAGCATTTT. It yields the protein CAVGDSNQPQHF.